This T cell receptor beta chain was sequenced during a study of beta chain features in type 1 diabetes. Expressed TCRB transcripts got sequenced, as all isolated RNA was reverse transcribed. Assay: immunoSEQ multiplex PCR; the TCRdb copy retains only in-frame clones and omits some. The table has hundreds of thousands of clones, 13% to 15% seen once; the top ten hold about 0.026%. The ends lost 3 bases at V and 0 bases at J; junction bases unmatched: 3. The CDR3 sequence is 14 residues long. CDR1 is SGHRS, CDR2 YFSETQ, per germline. The sequence was obtained from a woman between 40 and 50 years old in good health. The V gene is TRBV5-1, the J gene TRBJ2-7, with TRBD2 matching over 7 bases. The sample consisted of naive CD4+ T cells from blood. CDR3 in DNA: TGCGCCAGCAGCTCGAGGACTAGCTCCTACGAGCAGTACTTC. This translates into CASSSRTSSYEQYF.